One sample yielded the 25 T cell receptor beta chains listed below, sequenced in a study of blood T cell repertoires in COVID-19. Clones were read by immunoSEQ multiplex PCR, and TCRdb kept only the in-frame ones, dropping some. The table shows more than 150,000 clones, with around 85% occurring only once. Sequencing used peripheral blood. The receptor source for this set is a woman of 80 years or more with acute or convalescent COVID-19.

The chain carries TRBV7-9 and TRBJ1-1; D unresolved. Germline assignment: CDR1 SEHNR and CDR2 FQNEAQ (reference sequence). This CDR3 has 17 amino acids. Trimming pared 4 bases from V and 4 bases from J, leaving 22 bases between. The chain's CDR3 is CASSSAPSRAWVTEAFF. The CDR3 DNA reads as TGTGCCAGCAGCTCAGCCCCCTCGAGGGCATGGGTCACTGAAGCTTTCTTT.

The chain carries TRBV12-5 and TRBJ2-1, with 7 bases aligning to TRBD2. The CDR3 has 16 residues. With 5 bases clipped from V and 4 bases from J, the junction kept 11 bases outside the gene matches. Per the germline V gene, CDR1 is LGHNT and CDR2 is FRNRAP. The CDR3 loop reads CASGGGVGGGYNEQFF. CDR3 DNA sequence: TGTGCTAGTGGTGGTGGCGTTGGCGGGGGTTACAATGAGCAGTTCTTC.

The gene calls are TRBV7-2 and TRBJ1-1; a weak D match, TRBD1 (6 bases). Deletions cut 1 base from V and 0 bases from J, with 9 bases between. The length of the CDR3 is 15 residues. Germline-derived CDR1 and CDR2 are SGHTA and FQGNSA. CDR3 sequence reads: CASSLVGGMNTEAFF. As DNA, the CDR3 is TGTGCCAGCAGCTTAGTAGGGGGAATGAACACTGAAGCTTTCTTT.

This chain links TRBV24-1 with TRBJ2-1; 9 bases align to TRBD2. Trimming took 3 bases from V and 3 from J; bases not matched to a gene: 5. From germline, CDR1 is KGHDR and CDR2 SFDVKD. The CDR3 sequence is 16 residues long. CDR3 sequence (DNA): TGTGCCACCAGTGATCATAGCGGGGGTTACTACAATGAGCAGTTCTTC. Protein sequence: CATSDHSGGYYNEQFF.

The genes are TRBV12-3 or TRBV12-4 and TRBJ1-2, with unresolved D. Trimming shortened V by 3 bases and J by 5 bases, and 7 bases separated the two germline ends. This CDR3 is 12 amino acids long. The DNA of the CDR3 is TGTGCCAGCAGTTTTGCGGGTTATGGCTACACCTTC. The encoded protein is CASSFAGYGYTF.

V and J are TRBV19 and TRBJ1-1, with D tentatively TRBD1 (5 bases). The CDR3 is 13 residues long. The V gene's germline CDR1 is LNHDA and CDR2 SQIVND (reference sequence). The V end was cut by 5 bases, the J end by 0 bases, with 7 bases between. The CDR3 coding sequence is TGTGCCAGTAGTTCGACAGTGAACACTGAAGCTTTCTTT. Translated, it gives CASSSTVNTEAFF.

The table lists this clone with a few counts. J is TRBJ2-7 and V is TRBV9; TRBD2 is a possible D gene (5 bases). Trimming pared 1 base from V and 7 bases from J, leaving 18 bases between. The CDR3 contains 15 residues. CDR1 is SGDLS and CDR2 is YYNGEE in the germline V gene. The chain's CDR3 is CASSVSSTRTGEQYF. Here the CDR3 DNA reads TGTGCCAGCAGCGTAAGTAGTACACGGACGGGAGAGCAGTACTTC.

The V call is TRBV2, the J call TRBJ1-3, with 7 bases identical to TRBD1. Germline values: CDR1 SNHLY, CDR2 FYNNEI. This CDR3 has 14 residues. V lost 3 bases, J lost 8 bases, and 7 bases stayed unmatched. The chain's CDR3 is CASSDQGGPYTIYF. The CDR3 DNA follows: TGTGCCAGCAGTGACCAAGGGGGCCCATACACCATATATTTT.

This chain links TRBV5-4 with TRBJ1-4, with D unresolved. The CDR3 extends over 16 amino acids. Germline assignment: CDR1 SGHNT and CDR2 YYREEE (reference sequence). The V end was cut by 4 bases, the J end by 3 bases, with 16 bases between. CDR3 DNA: TGTGCCAGCAGCCCCGATCGAGCGGCCCCTAATGAAAAACTGTTTTTT. Protein product: CASSPDRAAPNEKLFF.

Comment on this clone: Compared with germline, one end of the junction differs, possibly owing to a read error. The chain employs TRBV5-1 and TRBJ1-4; TRBD1 aligns across 10 bases. The germline gives CDR1 SGHRS, CDR2 YFSETQ. The CDR3 totals 16 residues. CDR3 residues: CASSLAGTGENGKLFF. The CDR3 bases are TGCGCCAGCAGCTTGGCCGGGACAGGGGAAAATGGAAAACTGTTTTTT.

The chain is built from TRBV7-8 and TRBJ1-4, with D unresolved. Trimming took off 1 base at V and 6 bases at J, with 9 bases between the two ends. CDR3 length: 14 residues. The germline CDR1 and CDR2 sequences are SGHVS and FQNEAQ. In DNA, the CDR3 is TGTGCCAGCAGCTTAGTCGGTACCTATGAAAAACTGTTTTTT. Protein product: CASSLVGTYEKLFF.

The J gene is TRBJ2-1, the V gene TRBV9; TRBD2 aligns across 7 bases. Trimming at V came to 1 base and at J to 6 bases, leaving 7 bases not matched to a gene. The CDR3 contains 15 residues. Germline lookup yields CDR1 SGDLS and CDR2 YYNGEE. The chain's CDR3 is CASSVSAGDSNEQFF. The CDR3 DNA sequence: TGTGCCAGCAGCGTAAGCGCGGGGGATTCCAATGAGCAGTTCTTC. Full variable domain (remainder filled in from reference TRBV9 and TRBJ2-1): DSGVTQTPKHLITATGQRVTLRCSPRSGDLSVYWYQQSLDQGLQFLIQYYNGEERAKGNILERFSAQQFPDLHSELNLSSLELGDSALYFCASSVSAGDSNEQFFGPGTRLTVL.

This chain uses TRBV10-1 with TRBJ1-1; weak D call: TRBD1 (5 bases). Looked up from germline, CDR1 is WNHNN and CDR2 is SYGVQD (reference sequence). This CDR3 is 14 amino acids long. V lost 3 bases, J lost 1 base, and 9 bases lay in between. This CDR3 is CASSDSGGNTEAFF. The DNA of the CDR3 is TGCGCCAGCAGTGACTCCGGGGGGAACACTGAAGCTTTCTTT.

This clone was observed a handful of times. V gene TRBV14 combines with J gene TRBJ1-5; D is undetermined. CDR1 is SGHDN and CDR2 is FVKESK in the germline V gene. The V end was cut by 8 bases, the J end by 9 bases, with 8 bases between. CDR3 length: 10 amino acids. The CDR3 spells CASPRPPQHF. CDR3 coding DNA: TGTGCCAGCCCGCGGCCGCCCCAGCATTTT.

The chain employs TRBV7-9 and TRBJ1-4; the match to TRBD1 covers 11 bases. CDR3 length: 15 residues. CDR1 and CDR2 (germline): SEHNR, FQNEAQ (reference sequence). J gave up 6 bases and V 4 bases, and 4 bases lay outside the gene matches. The chain's CDR3 is CASSSRTGGDEKLFF. The CDR3 DNA reads as TGTGCCAGCAGCTCCCGGACAGGGGGCGATGAAAAACTGTTTTTT.

CDR3 in amino acids: CASSVGPRGGNTIYF. The CDR3 DNA reads TGTGCCAGCAGCGTGGGTCCCCGGGGTGGAAACACCATATATTTT. This chain connects TRBV5-5 to TRBJ1-3; no clear D gene. The CDR3 totals 15 residues. Germline CDR1 reads SGHKS; CDR2 reads YYEKEE (reference sequence). V was pared by 4 bases and J by 3 bases, with 14 bases between.

J is TRBJ1-1 and V is TRBV2; no reliable D call. The CDR3 extends over 14 amino acids. Per germline, CDR1 SNHLY and CDR2 FYNNEI. V lost 3 bases to trimming and J lost 2 bases, with 10 bases between them. CDR3 amino acids: CASSDLGRNTEAFF. CDR3 nucleotides: TGTGCCAGCAGTGATCTGGGGAGAAACACTGAAGCTTTCTTT.

The V gene is TRBV5-1, the J gene TRBJ2-3; a weak D match, TRBD2 (6 bases). V was cut by 7 bases and J by 6 bases, with 12 bases left in between. Germline V lookup: CDR1 SGHRS, CDR2 YFSETQ. The length of the CDR3 is 12 residues. The CDR3 sequence is CASGRTDDTQYF. CDR3 DNA sequence: TGCGCCAGCGGGAGGACGGACGATACGCAGTATTTT.

The chain combines TRBV9 with TRBJ1-2; 7 bases agree with TRBD1. Germline V gene sequence: CDR1 SGDLS, CDR2 YYNGEE. This CDR3 has 13 residues. The V and J ends lost 3 bases and 5 bases, in that order; junction bases with no gene match: 4. The CDR3 coding sequence is TGTGCCAGCAGCGATGGACAGGTTTATGGCTACACCTTC. Translating gives CASSDGQVYGYTF.

A remark on this clone: Other DNA sequences within the sample encode an identical CDR3. The J gene is TRBJ1-1, the V gene TRBV5-1; D is possibly TRBD1 (5 bases). The CDR3 covers 14 residues. V was trimmed by 1 base and J by 1 base, leaving 8 bases between them. CDR1 SGHRS and CDR2 YFSETQ come from the germline V gene. DNA of the CDR3: TGCGCCAGCAGCTTGCGGCAGGGGAACACTGAAGCTTTCTTT. Translation gives CASSLRQGNTEAFF.

This clone has more than one count but fewer than ten. The chain uses TRBV7-9 and TRBJ2-5; a weak D match, TRBD2 (7 bases). This CDR3 spans 14 amino acids. Germline CDR1 reads SEHNR; CDR2 reads FQNEAQ (reference sequence). V lost 4 bases to trimming and J lost 3 bases, with 12 bases between them. In nucleotides, the CDR3 is TGTGCCAGCAGCTACGGGGGGCTTGAAGAGACCCAGTACTTC. It codes for CASSYGGLEETQYF.

V gene TRBV7-8 combines with J gene TRBJ2-7; D might be TRBD2 (6 bases). The CDR3 is 14 amino acids. The germline CDR1 and CDR2 sequences are SGHVS and FQNEAQ. The V end lost 7 bases, the J end lost 5 bases, and 18 bases lay between the germline ends. The CDR3 DNA reads TGTGCCAGCACTATGGAGGGTCCAACCAACGAGCAGTACTTC. Encoded protein: CASTMEGPTNEQYF.

This clone was seen a few times. V usage is TRBV25-1 and J usage is TRBJ2-7; 8 bases are a match to TRBD1. The CDR3 contains 14 residues. V gave up 4 bases and J gave up 4 bases; unmatched junction bases: 6. Germline CDR1 MGHDK, CDR2 SYGVNS. The CDR3: CASSAPGGRYEQYF. In nucleotides, the CDR3 is TGTGCCAGCAGTGCCCCAGGGGGCCGATACGAGCAGTACTTC.

This clone was picked up a small number of times. The genes are TRBV19 and TRBJ1-4; D possibly corresponds to TRBD1 (6 bases). CDR1 is LNHDA, CDR2 SQIVND, per germline (reference sequence). Trimming stripped 4 bases from V and 8 bases from J, with 17 bases between. The CDR3 covers 15 residues. In DNA, the CDR3 is TGTGCCAGTAGTAACCGGCGGGGGGGCGGCGAAAAACTGTTTTTT. It translates to CASSNRRGGGEKLFF.

The V call is TRBV29-1, the J call TRBJ1-2, with D unresolved. Germline V gene sequence: CDR1 SQVTM, CDR2 ANQGSEA. V was cut by 0 bases and J by 8 bases, with 16 bases left in between. This CDR3 is 14 amino acids long. CDR3: CSVEDRSGYRGYTF. As DNA, the CDR3 is TGCAGCGTTGAAGATAGGTCAGGCTATCGGGGCTACACCTTC.